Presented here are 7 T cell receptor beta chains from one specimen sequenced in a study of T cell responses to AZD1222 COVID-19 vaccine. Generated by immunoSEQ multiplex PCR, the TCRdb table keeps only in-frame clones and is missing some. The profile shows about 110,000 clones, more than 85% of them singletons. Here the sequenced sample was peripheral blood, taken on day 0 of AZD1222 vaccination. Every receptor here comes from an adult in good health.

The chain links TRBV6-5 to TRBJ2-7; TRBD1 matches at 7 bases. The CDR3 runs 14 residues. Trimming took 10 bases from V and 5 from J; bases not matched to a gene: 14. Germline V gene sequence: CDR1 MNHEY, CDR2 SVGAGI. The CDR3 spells CATMRDSAWDEQYF. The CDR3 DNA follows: TGTGCCACCATGAGGGACAGTGCCTGGGACGAGCAGTACTTC.

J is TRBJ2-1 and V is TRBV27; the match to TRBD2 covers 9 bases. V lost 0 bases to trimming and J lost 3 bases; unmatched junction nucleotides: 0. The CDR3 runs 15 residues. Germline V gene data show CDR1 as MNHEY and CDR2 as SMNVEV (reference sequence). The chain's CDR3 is CASSLSTSGYNEQFF. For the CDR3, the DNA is TGTGCCAGCAGTTTATCGACTAGCGGCTACAATGAGCAGTTCTTC.

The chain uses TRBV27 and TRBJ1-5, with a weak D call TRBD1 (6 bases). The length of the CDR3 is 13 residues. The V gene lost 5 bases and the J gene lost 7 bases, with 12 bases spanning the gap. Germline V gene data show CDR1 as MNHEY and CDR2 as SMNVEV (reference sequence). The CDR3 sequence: CASSQGRGQPQHF. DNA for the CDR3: TGTGCCAGCAGTCAGGGGCGCGGACAGCCCCAGCATTTT.

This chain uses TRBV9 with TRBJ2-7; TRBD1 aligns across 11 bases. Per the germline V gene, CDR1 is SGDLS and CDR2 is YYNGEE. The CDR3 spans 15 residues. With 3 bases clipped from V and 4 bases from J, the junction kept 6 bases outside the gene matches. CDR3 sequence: CASSEPDRGQYEQYF. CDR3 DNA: TGTGCCAGCAGCGAGCCGGACAGGGGGCAGTACGAGCAGTACTTC.

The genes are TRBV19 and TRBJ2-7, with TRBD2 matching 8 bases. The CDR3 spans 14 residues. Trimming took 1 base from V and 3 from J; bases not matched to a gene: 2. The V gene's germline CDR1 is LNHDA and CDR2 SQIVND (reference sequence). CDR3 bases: TGTGCCAGTAGTATAGCGGCGGGAGGCTACGAGCAGTACTTC. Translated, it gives CASSIAAGGYEQYF.

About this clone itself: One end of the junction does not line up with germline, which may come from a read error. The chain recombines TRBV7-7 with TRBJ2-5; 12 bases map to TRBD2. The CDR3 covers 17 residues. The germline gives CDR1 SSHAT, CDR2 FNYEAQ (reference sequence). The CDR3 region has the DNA TGTGCTAGCAGCTTAGGCGCTAGCGGGGGGGCCGGCGAGACCCAGTACTTC. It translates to CASSLGASGGAGETQYF.

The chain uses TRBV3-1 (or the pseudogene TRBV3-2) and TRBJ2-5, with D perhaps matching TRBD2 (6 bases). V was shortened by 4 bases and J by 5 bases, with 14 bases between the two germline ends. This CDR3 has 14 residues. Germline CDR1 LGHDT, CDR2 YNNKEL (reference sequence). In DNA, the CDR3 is TGTGCCAGCAGCCCGATGACTAGACGGGAGACCCAGTACTTC. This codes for CASSPMTRRETQYF.